The clone carrying this TCR beta chain has ten or more counts. Its antigen remains unidentified. This sample stems from a study of breast tumors, draining lymph nodes, adjacent tissues. TCRdb independently ran MiXCR on the multiplex PCR reads; one entry per CDR3 protein. Counted here are 120,000 or so distinct CDR3 sequences, just under 20% occurring once; the ten biggest clones make up roughly 3.5%. Study results and limitations: Findings are consistent with lymph node origin and intratumoral expansion of most tumor T cells. Luminal-like breast cancer showed significantly greater tumor-nontumor repertoire similarity than basal-like breast cancer did. That most tumor T cells come from lymph nodes remained unproven.

The lymph nodes were axillary draining lymph nodes from breast cancer patients. Deletions cut 2 bases from V and 5 bases from J, with 19 bases between. Germline loops: CDR1 SNHLY, CDR2 FYNNEI. The CDR3 covers 16 residues. This TCR came from a female donor with breast cancer. Some clones in this sample may be carry-over from other donors' samples. Sequencing was done on a sample of axillary lymph node tissue. V gene TRBV2 combines with J gene TRBJ2-7, with D possibly matching TRBD2 (5 bases). The CDR3 loop is CASSEYSRLGVHEQYF. CDR3 in DNA: TGTGCCAGCAGTGAATATAGTAGGCTCGGGGTCCACGAGCAGTACTTC.